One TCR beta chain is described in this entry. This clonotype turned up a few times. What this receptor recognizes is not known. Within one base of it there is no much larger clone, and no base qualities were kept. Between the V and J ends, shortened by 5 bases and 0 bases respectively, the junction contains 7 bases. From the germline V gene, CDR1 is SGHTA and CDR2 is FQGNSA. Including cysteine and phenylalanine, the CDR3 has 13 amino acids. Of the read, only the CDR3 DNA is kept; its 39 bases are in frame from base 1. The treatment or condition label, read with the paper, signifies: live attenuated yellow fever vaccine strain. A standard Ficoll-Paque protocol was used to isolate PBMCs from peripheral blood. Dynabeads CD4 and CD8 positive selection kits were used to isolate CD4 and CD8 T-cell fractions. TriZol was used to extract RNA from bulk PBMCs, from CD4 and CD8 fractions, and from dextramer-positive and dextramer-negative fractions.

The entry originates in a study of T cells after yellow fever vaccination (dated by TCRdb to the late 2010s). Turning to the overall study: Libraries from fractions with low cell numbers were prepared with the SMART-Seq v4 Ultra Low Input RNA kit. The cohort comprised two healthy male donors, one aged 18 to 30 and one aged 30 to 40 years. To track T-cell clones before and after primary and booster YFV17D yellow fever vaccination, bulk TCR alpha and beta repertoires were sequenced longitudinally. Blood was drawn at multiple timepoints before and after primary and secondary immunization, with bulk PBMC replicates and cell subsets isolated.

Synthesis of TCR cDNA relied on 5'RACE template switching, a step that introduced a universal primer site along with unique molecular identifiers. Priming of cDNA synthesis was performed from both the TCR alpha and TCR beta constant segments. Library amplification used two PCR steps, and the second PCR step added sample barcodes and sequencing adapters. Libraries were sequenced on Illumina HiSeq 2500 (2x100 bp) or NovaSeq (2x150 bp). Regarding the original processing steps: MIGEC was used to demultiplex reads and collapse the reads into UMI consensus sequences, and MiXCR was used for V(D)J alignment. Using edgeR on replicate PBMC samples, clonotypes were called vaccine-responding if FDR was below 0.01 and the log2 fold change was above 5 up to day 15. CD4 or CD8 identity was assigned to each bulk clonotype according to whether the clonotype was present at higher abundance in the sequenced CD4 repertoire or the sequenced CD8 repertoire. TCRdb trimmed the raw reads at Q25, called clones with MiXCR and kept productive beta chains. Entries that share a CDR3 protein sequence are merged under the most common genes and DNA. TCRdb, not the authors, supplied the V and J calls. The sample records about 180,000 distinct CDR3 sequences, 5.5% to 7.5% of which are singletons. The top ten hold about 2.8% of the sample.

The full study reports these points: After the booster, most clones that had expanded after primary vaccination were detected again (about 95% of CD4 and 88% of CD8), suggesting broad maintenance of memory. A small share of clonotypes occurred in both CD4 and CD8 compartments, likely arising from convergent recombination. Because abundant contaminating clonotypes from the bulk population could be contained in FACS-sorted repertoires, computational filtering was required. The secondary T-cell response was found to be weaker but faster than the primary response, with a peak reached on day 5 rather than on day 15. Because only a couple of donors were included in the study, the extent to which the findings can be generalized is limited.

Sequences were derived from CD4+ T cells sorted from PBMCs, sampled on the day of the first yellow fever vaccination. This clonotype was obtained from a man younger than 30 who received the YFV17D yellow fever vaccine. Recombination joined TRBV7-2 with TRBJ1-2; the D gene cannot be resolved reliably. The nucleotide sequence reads TGTGCCAGCAGCCCCGACACTAACTATGGCTACACCTTC. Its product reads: CASSPDTNYGYTF.